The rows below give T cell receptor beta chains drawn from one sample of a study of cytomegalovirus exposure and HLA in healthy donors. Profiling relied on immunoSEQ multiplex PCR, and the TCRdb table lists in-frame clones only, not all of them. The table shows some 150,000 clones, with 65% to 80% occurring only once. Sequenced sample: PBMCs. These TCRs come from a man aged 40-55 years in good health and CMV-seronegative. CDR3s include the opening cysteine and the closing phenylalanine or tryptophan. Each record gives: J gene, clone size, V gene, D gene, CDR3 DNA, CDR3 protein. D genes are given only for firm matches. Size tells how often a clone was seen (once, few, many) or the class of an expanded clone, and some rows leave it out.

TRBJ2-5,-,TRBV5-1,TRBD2,TGCGCCAGCAGCATACTAGCGGGCCGGGGGGAGACCCAGTACTTC,CASSILAGRGETQYF
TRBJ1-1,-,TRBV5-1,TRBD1,TGCGCCAGTAAACCGGGACAGGGGCCTGAAGCTTTCTTT,CASKPGQGPEAFF
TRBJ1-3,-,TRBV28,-,TGTGCCAGCAGTTTTCCGAGCTCTGGAAACACCATATATTTT,CASSFPSSGNTIYF
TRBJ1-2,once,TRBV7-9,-,TGTGCCAGCAGCTTAGATCCAAGCGGCTACACCTTC,CASSLDPSGYTF
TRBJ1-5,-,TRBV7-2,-,TGTGCCAGCAGCTTAGTGCCTACAGGTTTGGGGCATCAGCCCCAGCATTTT,CASSLVPTGLGHQPQHF
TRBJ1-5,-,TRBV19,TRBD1,TGTGCCAGTAGTATATATTCCAGGGGGAGCAATCAGCCCCAGCATTTT,CASSIYSRGSNQPQHF
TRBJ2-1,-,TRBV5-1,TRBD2,TGCGCCAGCAGCTCACGGACTAGCGGGATATACAATGAGCAGTTCTTC,CASSSRTSGIYNEQFF
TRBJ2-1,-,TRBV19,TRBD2,TGTGCCAGTAGTATAGATCCCCCCTCAGCGGGAGGGCCTCATGAGCAGTTCTTC,CASSIDPPSAGGPHEQFF
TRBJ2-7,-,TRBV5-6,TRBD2,TGTGCCAGCACTTATGGCGGGAGTCCCTCCTACGAGCAGTACTTC,CASTYGGSPSYEQYF
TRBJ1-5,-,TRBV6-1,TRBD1,TGTGCCAGCAGTGAACACCCGGCAGGGGGGAATCAGCCCCAGCATTTT,CASSEHPAGGNQPQHF
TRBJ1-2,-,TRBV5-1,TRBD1,TGCGCCAGCAGGGTCCAGACAGGGGCTAACTATGGCTACACCTTC,CASRVQTGANYGYTF
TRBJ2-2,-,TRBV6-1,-,TGTGCCAGCAGTGGGTCGAATGCCGGGGGGCTTGGGCTGTTTTTT,CASSGSNAGGLGLFF
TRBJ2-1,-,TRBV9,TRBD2,TGTGCCAGCAGCCCTCGGACTAGCGGTTACAATGAGCAGTTCTTC,CASSPRTSGYNEQFF
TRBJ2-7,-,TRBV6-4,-,TGTGCCAGCAGTGATTTCCCGCAGGGAATAGGAGAGCAGTACTTC,CASSDFPQGIGEQYF
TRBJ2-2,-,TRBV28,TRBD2,TGTGCCATCCCGAGGAGGAGCGGGAGTAGCGCCGGGGAGCTGTTTTTT,CAIPRRSGSSAGELFF
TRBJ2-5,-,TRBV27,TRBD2,TGTGCCAGCAGCATTGGAACTAGCGGGCAAGAGACCCAGTACTTC,CASSIGTSGQETQYF
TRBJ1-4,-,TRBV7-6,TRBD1,TGTGCCAGCAGCCCCCACGAGGACAGGCCGAATGAAAAACTGTTTTTT,CASSPHEDRPNEKLFF
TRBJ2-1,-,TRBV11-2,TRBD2,TGTGCCAGCAGAAAACCGGGACTAGCGGCGGATGAGCAGTTCTTC,CASRKPGLAADEQFF
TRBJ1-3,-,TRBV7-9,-,TGTGCCAGCAGCCCCCTTGGCGCAGGGGCGGCAAACACCATATATTTT,CASSPLGAGAANTIYF
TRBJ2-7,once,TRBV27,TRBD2,TGTGCCAGCATGTGGGCTAGCGGTCCTTACGAGCAGTACTTC,CASMWASGPYEQYF
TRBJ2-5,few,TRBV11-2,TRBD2,TGTGCCAGCAGCTTAGAGCGGGAGGCGGGAGAGACCCAGTACTTC,CASSLEREAGETQYF
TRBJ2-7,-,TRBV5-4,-,TGTGCCAGCAGCGCCGGGAGTGGGGTATACGAGCAGTACTTC,CASSAGSGVYEQYF
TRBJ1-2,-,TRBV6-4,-,TGTGCCAGCAGTGTGCAGGGAACTTATGGCTACACCTTC,CASSVQGTYGYTF
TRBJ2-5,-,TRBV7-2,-,TGTGCCAGCGGCCGACTTCCACAAGAGACCCAGTACTTC,CASGRLPQETQYF
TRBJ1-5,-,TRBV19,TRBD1,TGTGCCAGTAGTGTAAGACAGGGGGCTAGGAATCAGCCCCAGCATTTT,CASSVRQGARNQPQHF
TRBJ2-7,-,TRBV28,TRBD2,TGTGCCAGCAGTTCGCTGGGGGGAGGGCTCTACGAGCAGTACTTC,CASSSLGGGLYEQYF
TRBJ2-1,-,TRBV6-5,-,TGTGCCAGCAGTCCCGGGGTCAACAATGAGCAGTTCTTC,CASSPGVNNEQFF
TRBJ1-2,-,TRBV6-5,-,TGTGCCAGCAGTTACCTCAGGGTTGTTGGCTACACCTTC,CASSYLRVVGYTF
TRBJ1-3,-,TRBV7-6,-,TGTGCCAGCAGCGGCCCCGGGACATACTCTGGAAACACCATATATTTT,CASSGPGTYSGNTIYF
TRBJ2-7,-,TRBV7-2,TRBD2,TGTGCCAGCACCTCGACTAGCGGCTACGAGCAGTACTTC,CASTSTSGYEQYF
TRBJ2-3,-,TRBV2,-,TGTGCCAGCAGTCCTTTTTTCACAGATACGCAGTATTTT,CASSPFFTDTQYF
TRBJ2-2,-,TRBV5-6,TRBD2,TGTGCCAGCAGACAGGGACTAGCGGGAGTCGGGGAGCTGTTTTTT,CASRQGLAGVGELFF
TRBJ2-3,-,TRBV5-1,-,TGCGCCAGCAGCCCCGGGACTTCCACAGATACGCAGTATTTT,CASSPGTSTDTQYF
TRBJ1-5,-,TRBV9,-,TGTGCCAGCAGCCCCCAGGGGAGCAATCAGCCCCAGCATTTT,CASSPQGSNQPQHF
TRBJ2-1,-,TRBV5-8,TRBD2,TGTGCCAGCAGCCAACAACTAGCGGGAAAGACCTCCTACAATGAGCAGTTCTTC,CASSQQLAGKTSYNEQFF
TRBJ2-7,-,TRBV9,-,TGTGCCAGCAGCGCTCGGCGAGAGGCCACCTACGAGCAGTACTTC,CASSARREATYEQYF
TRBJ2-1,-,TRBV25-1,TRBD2,TGTGCCAGCAGTGCCACTAGCGGGTCCTCCTACAATGAGCAGTTCTTC,CASSATSGSSYNEQFF
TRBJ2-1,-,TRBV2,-,TGTGCCAGCAGCCCAAGACAGGACTACAATGAGCAGTTCTTC,CASSPRQDYNEQFF
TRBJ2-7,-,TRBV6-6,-,TGTGCCTCTCACCGGGGGGCAGGGAGCGACGAGCAGTACTTC,CASHRGAGSDEQYF
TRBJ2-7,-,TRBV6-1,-,TGTGCCAGCTCACAGGGAAGAGGTTCCTACGAGCAGTACTTC,CASSQGRGSYEQYF
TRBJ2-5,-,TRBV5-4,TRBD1,TGTGCCAGCAGCACAGGGGCCCCCAACAGGGTTTCGGAGACCCAGTACTTC,CASSTGAPNRVSETQYF
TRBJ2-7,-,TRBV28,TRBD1,TGTGCCAGCAGTCCCCCGGGACAGACCTACGAGCAGTACTTC,CASSPPGQTYEQYF